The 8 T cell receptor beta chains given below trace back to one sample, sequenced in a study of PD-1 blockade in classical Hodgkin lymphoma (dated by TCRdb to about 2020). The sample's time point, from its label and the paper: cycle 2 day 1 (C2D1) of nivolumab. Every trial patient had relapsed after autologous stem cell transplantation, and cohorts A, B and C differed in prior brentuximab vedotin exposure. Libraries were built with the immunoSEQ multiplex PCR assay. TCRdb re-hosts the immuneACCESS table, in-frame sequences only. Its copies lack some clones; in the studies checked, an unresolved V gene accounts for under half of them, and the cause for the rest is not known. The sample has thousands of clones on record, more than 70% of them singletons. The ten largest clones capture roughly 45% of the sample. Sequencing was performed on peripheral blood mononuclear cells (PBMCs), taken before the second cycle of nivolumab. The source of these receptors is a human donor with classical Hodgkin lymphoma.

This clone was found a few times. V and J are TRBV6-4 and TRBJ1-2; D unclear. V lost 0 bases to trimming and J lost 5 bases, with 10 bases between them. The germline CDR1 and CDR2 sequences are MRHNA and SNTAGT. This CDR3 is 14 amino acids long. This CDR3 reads CASSDSPEGYGYTF. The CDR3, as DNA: TGTGCCAGCAGTGACTCACCGGAGGGATATGGCTACACCTTC.

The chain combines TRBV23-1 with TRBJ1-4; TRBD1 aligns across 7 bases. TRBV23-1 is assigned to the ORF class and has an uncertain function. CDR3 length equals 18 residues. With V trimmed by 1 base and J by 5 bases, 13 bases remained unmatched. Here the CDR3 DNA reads TGCGCCAGCAGTCAATTACCCCTTAGGGACAGTACGAATGAAAAACTGTTTTTT. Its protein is CASSQLPLRDSTNEKLFF.

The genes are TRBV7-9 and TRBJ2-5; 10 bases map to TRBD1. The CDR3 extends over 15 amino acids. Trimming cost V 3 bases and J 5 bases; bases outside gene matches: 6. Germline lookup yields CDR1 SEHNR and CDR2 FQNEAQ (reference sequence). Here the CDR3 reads CASSFGDRGHETQYF. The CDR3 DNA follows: TGTGCCAGCAGCTTCGGTGACAGGGGGCATGAGACCCAGTACTTC.

CDR3 sequence: CASSLLGPYSGNTIYF. Here the CDR3 DNA reads TGCGCCAGCAGCTTGCTAGGCCCCTACTCTGGAAACACCATATATTTT. The chain combines TRBV5-1 with TRBJ1-3; the D is unclear. This CDR3 has 16 amino acids. With 1 base removed from V and 0 bases from J, the gap between germline ends came to 11 bases. Germline CDR1 SGHRS, CDR2 YFSETQ.

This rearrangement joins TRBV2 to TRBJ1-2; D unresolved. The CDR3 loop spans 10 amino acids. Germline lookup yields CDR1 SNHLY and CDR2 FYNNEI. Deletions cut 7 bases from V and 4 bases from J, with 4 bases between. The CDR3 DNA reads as TGTGCCAGCACCCTCTATGGCTACACCTTC. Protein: CASTLYGYTF.

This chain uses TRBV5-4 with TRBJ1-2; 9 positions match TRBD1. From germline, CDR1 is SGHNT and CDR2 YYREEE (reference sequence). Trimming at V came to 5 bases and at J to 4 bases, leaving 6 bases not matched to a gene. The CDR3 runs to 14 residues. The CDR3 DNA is TGTGCCAGCAGTCCTGGACAGGGGAGCTATGGCTACACCTTC. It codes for CASSPGQGSYGYTF. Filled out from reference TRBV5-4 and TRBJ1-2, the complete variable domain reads ETGVTQSPTHLIKTRGQQVTLRCSSQSGHNTVSWYQQALGQGPQFIFQYYREEENGRGNFPPRFSGLQFPNYSSELNVNALELDDSALYLCASSPGQGSYGYTFGSGTRLTVV.

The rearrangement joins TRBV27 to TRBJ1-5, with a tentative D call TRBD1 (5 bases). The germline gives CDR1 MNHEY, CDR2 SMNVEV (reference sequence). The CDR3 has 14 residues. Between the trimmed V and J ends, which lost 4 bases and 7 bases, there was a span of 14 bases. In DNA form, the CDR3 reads TGTGCCAGCAGTTCCCAGGGTAATCAGCAGCCCCAGCATTTT. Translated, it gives CASSSQGNQQPQHF.

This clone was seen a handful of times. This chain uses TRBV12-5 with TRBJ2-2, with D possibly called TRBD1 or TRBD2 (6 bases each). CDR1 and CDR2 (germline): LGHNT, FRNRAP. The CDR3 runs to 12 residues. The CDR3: CVTGTGTGELFF. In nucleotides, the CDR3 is TGTGTCACAGGGACTGGCACCGGGGAGCTGTTTTTT.